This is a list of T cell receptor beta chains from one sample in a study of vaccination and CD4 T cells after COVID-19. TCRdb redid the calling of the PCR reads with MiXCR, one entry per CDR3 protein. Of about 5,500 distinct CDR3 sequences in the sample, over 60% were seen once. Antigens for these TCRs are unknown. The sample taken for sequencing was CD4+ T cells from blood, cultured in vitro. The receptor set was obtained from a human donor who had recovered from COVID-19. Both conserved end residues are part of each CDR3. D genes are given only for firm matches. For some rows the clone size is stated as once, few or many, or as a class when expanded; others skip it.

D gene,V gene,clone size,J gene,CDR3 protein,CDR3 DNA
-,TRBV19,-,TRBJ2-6,CASSMSLGDSGANVLTF,TGTGCCAGTAGTATGAGTTTAGGGGACTCTGGGGCCAACGTCCTGACTTTC
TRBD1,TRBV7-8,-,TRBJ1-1,CASSLGDRGHPDTEAFF,TGTGCCAGCAGCCTGGGGGACAGGGGGCATCCGGACACTGAAGCTTTCTTT
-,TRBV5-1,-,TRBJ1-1,CASQTGGSGEAFF,TGCGCCAGCCAGACGGGCGGGAGCGGTGAAGCTTTCTTT
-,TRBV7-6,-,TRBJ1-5,CASSLRAWDPNSNQPQHF,TGTGCCAGCAGCCTACGAGCGTGGGACCCTAATAGCAATCAGCCCCAGCATTTT
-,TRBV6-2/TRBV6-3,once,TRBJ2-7,CASNPQFTSYEQYF,TGTGCCAGCAACCCCCAGTTCACTTCCTACGAGCAGTACTTC
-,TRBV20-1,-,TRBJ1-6,CSASGGPHNSPLHF,TGCAGTGCGTCCGGGGGGCCCCATAATTCACCCCTCCACTTT
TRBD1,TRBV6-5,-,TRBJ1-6,CASSYSGTAKGFYNSPLHF,TGTGCCAGCAGTTACAGCGGGACAGCAAAGGGGTTCTATAATTCACCCCTCCACTTT
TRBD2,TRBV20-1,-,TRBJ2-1,CSARGGTSGRSYNEQFF,TGCAGTGCTAGAGGGGGGACTAGCGGGAGATCCTACAATGAGCAGTTCTTC
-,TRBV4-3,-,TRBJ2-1,CASSHLGAAAYNEQFF,TGCGCCAGCAGCCACCTCGGGGCGGCCGCTTACAATGAGCAGTTCTTC
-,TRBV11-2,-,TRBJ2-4,CASSLEAASLAKNIQYF,TGTGCCAGCAGCTTAGAAGCTGCGTCCCTAGCCAAAAACATTCAGTACTTC
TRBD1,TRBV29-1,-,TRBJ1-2,CSVTTRRQGDYGYTF,TGCAGCGTGACTACGCGGCGACAGGGTGACTATGGCTACACCTTC
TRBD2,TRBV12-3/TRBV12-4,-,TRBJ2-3,CASSPSGAPDTQYF,TGTGCCAGCAGCCCTAGCGGGGCCCCAGATACGCAGTATTTT
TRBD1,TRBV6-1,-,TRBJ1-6,CASSVSDRGYNSPLHF,TGTGCCAGCAGTGTTTCGGACAGGGGGTATAATTCACCCCTCCACTTT
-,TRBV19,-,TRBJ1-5,CASRADRPNQPQHF,TGTGCCAGTAGAGCGGACAGACCTAATCAGCCCCAGCATTTT
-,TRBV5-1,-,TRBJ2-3,CASSLAAGMGTDTQYF,TGCGCCAGCAGCTTGGCGGCAGGGATGGGAACAGATACGCAGTATTTT
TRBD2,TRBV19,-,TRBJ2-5,CASSTMSGRGQTQYF,TGTGCCAGTAGTACTATGAGCGGGAGGGGGCAGACCCAGTACTTC
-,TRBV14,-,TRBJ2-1,CASSPSSVINEQFF,TGTGCCAGCAGCCCTTCTAGCGTTATCAATGAGCAGTTCTTC
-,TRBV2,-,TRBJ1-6,CASSDWGRFYNSPLHF,TGTGCCAGCAGTGATTGGGGACGGTTCTATAATTCACCCCTCCACTTT
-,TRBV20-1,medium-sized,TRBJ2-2,CSARVRGRGTGELFF,TGCAGTGCTAGAGTCCGGGGGAGAGGTACCGGGGAGCTGTTTTTT
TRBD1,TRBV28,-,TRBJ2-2,CASRDSDSGELFF,TGTGCCAGCCGGGACAGCGACTCCGGGGAGCTGTTTTTT
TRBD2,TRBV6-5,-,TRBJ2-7,CASSCEGGVYEQYF,TGTGCCAGCAGTTGCGAGGGAGGGGTTTACGAGCAGTACTTC
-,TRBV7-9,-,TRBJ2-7,CASSLGGTKSYEQYF,TGTGCCAGCAGCTTAGGCGGGACCAAATCCTACGAGCAGTACTTC
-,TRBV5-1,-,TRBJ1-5,CASSLGSGWDQPQHF,TGCGCCAGCAGCTTGGGGTCAGGATGGGATCAGCCCCAGCATTTT
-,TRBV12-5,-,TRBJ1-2,CASGLLGVGYGYTF,TGTGCTAGTGGTTTGTTGGGGGTAGGCTATGGCTACACCTTC
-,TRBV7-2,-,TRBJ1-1,CAPAGQMNTEAFF,TGTGCCCCAGCGGGACAAATGAACACTGAAGCTTTCTTT
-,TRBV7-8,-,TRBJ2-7,CASSLESDSSYEQYF,TGTGCCAGCAGCTTAGAGTCGGACAGCTCCTACGAGCAGTACTTC
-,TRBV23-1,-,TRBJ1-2,CASSRSAAPKYGYTF,TGCGCCAGCAGTCGGTCGGCAGCCCCGAAGTATGGCTACACCTTC
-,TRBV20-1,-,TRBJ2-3,CSAKHQDTQYF,TGCAGTGCTAAGCACCAAGATACGCAGTATTTT
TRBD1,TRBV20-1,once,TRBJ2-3,CSARRGQDGTDTQYF,TGCAGTGCTAGACGGGGACAGGATGGCACAGATACGCAGTATTTT
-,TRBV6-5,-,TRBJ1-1,CASSSGQGYTEAFF,TGTGCCAGCAGTTCAGGCCAGGGCTACACTGAAGCTTTCTTT
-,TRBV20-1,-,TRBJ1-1,CSARLNGPMNTEAFF,TGCAGTGCTAGATTGAACGGTCCCATGAACACTGAAGCTTTCTTT
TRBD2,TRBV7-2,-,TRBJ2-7,CASSLGGTSGSPYEQYF,TGTGCCAGCAGCTTAGGGGGTACTAGCGGGAGCCCCTACGAGCAGTACTTC
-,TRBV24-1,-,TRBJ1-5,CATSDTNSNQPQHF,TGTGCCACCAGTGATACGAATAGCAATCAGCCCCAGCATTTT
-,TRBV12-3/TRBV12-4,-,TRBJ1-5,CASTLGVRNQPQHF,TGTGCCAGCACCCTGGGGGTTCGCAATCAGCCCCAGCATTTT
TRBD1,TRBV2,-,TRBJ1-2,CATDRDGGYTF,TGTGCCACAGACAGGGATGGCGGCTACACCTTC
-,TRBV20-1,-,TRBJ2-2,CSARRGRATGELFF,TGCAGTGCTAGACGGGGGCGGGCCACCGGGGAGCTGTTTTTT
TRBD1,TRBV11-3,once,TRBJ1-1,CASSRIQGVTEAFF,TGTGCCAGCAGCAGGATACAGGGGGTCACTGAAGCTTTCTTT
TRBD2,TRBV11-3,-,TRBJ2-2,CASSAPLAGGLGELFF,TGTGCCAGCAGCGCTCCCCTAGCGGGAGGATTGGGGGAGCTGTTTTTT
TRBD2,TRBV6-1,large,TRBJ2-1,CASSAGTRGKGDNEQFF,TGTGCCAGCAGTGCCGGGACTAGGGGGAAGGGTGACAATGAGCAGTTCTTC
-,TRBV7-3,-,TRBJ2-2,CASSLMEAPTAGELFF,TGTGCCAGCAGCTTAATGGAGGCCCCGACGGCTGGGGAGCTGTTTTTT
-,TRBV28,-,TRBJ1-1,CATTPGRVLAFF,TGTGCCACCACCCCAGGGCGGGTGCTGGCTTTCTTT
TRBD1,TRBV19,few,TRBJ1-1,CASSLRTGLTNTEAFF,TGTGCCAGTAGTCTCAGGACAGGGTTAACAAACACTGAAGCTTTCTTT
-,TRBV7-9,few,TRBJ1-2,CASSSEGGLGYGYTF,TGTGCCAGCAGCTCCGAAGGGGGGCTGGGCTATGGCTACACCTTC